This T cell receptor (beta chain) was profiled in a study of T cells in Graves' hyperthyroidism and ophthalmopathy. In the study overall: Any treatment followed the collection of peripheral blood at initial diagnosis. Study findings and constraints: Most thyroid clonotypes with frequency above 0.001 were detected in blood. Stable hyperthyroidism was separated from ophthalmopathy by a model based on 13 V-J features.

In this sample, this clonotype turned up many times. Antigen: not known. Germline loops: CDR1 GTSNPN, CDR2 SVGIG (reference sequence). The CDR3 sequence is 14 residues long. The ends were cut back, 0 bases at V and 5 bases at J, with 14 bases in the middle. What was amplified from RNA transcripts were TCR beta CDR3 regions. The primer set for the first-round RT-PCR of the TCR CDR3 was HTBI. One entry per CDR3 protein, called by TCRdb with MiXCR from the multiplex PCR reads. This sample has a few hundred thousand distinct CDR3 sequences, with 15% to 18% found just once. The rearrangement links TRBV30 to TRBJ2-7, with D perhaps TRBD1 (7 bases). Specimen: blood. This clonotype was sampled from a woman in her twenties or thirties with Graves' hyperthyroidism. CDR3 DNA: TGTGCCTGGAGTGTAGGAGGGGGCGGCCACGAGCAGTACTTC. This translates into CAWSVGGGGHEQYF.